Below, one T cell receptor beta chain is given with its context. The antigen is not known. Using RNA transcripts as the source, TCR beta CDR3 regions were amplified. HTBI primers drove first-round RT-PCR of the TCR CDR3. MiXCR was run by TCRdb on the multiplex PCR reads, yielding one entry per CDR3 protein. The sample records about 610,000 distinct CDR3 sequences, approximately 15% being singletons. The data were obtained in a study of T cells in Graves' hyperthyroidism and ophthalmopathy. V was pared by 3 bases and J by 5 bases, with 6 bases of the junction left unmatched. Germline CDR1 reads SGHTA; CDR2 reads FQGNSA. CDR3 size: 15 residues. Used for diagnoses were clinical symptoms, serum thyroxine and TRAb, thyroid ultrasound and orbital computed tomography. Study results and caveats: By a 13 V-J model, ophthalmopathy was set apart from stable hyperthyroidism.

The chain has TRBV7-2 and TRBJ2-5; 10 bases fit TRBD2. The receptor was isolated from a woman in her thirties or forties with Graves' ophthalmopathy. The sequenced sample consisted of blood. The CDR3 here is CASSFLAGAVETQYF. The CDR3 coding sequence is TGTGCCAGCAGCTTCCTAGCGGGGGCAGTGGAGACCCAGTACTTC. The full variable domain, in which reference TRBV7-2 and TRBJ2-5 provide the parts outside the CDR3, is GAGVSQSPSNKVTEKGKDVELRCDPISGHTALYWYRQSLGQGLEFLIYFQGNSAPDKSGLPSDRFSAERTGGSVSTLTIQRTQQEDSAVYLCASSFLAGAVETQYFGPGTRLLVL.